The clone carrying this TCR beta chain was seen at least ten times. The antigen remains undetermined. TCRdb keeps only in-frame clones here, not all; method: immunoSEQ multiplex PCR. This repertoire holds 45,000 to 55,000 clones, and none appear only once. On the day of bone marrow donation, the related graft donor provided peripheral blood. The data stem from a study of T cells after posttransplantation cyclophosphamide. Overall study results and limits: TRB overlap between skin or GI tissue T cells and blood was limited. TRB clonality was highly associated with recipient CMV seropositivity and reactivation.

The germline V gene has CDR1 MDHEN and CDR2 SYDVKM. V gave up 4 bases and J gave up 5 bases, with 18 bases separating them. The CDR3 has 16 amino acids. The J gene is TRBJ1-5, the V gene TRBV28; no definite D call. This clonotype originated in a man aged 40-55 years in good health, CMV-negative, and a related stem cell transplant donor. The material sequenced was PBMCs. This CDR3 reads CASSSLRANSDQPQHF. CDR3 nucleotide sequence: TGTGCCAGCAGTTCCTTGAGGGCAAACTCTGATCAGCCCCAGCATTTT.